This paragraph reports one TCR beta chain. Its target is not known. This CDR3 is built from 14 residues. The germline CDR1 and CDR2 sequences are SGHAT and FQNNGV. Between the trimmed V and J ends, which lost 0 bases and 3 bases, there was a span of 6 bases. This entry belongs to a study of T cell responses to AZD1222 COVID-19 vaccine. Whole-study results and caveats: Increased Spike-specific TCR breadth and depth were observed after two AZD1222 doses. Spike-wide vaccine-associated CD4 TCRs dominated at 160-218 and 743-854. Per reports, nearly half of all spike-specific TCRs target regions that are unmutated in variants.

Profiling relied on immunoSEQ multiplex PCR, and the TCRdb table lists in-frame clones only, not all of them. The sample carries about 110,000 clones, 92% recorded once. This specimen consisted of peripheral blood, obtained 28 days after the second AZD1222 dose. The genes are TRBV11-2 and TRBJ1-5; D remains unclear. The clonotype originates from an adult who received the AZD1222 COVID-19 vaccine. The DNA for the CDR3 is TGTGCCAGCAGCTTAGATCGTTCCAATCAGCCCCAGCATTTT. Its protein product is CASSLDRSNQPQHF.